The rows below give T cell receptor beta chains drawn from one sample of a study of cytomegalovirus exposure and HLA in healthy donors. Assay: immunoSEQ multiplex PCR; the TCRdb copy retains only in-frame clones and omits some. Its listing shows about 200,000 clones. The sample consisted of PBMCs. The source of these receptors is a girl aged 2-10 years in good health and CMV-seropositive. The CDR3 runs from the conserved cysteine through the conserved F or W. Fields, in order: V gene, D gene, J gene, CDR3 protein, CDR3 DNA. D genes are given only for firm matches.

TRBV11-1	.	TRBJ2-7	CASSKRRDTSYEQYF	TGTGCCAGCAGCAAGCGCCGGGACACCTCCTACGAGCAGTACTTC
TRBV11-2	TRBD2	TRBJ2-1	CASSAQREAYNEQFF	TGTGCCAGCAGCGCCCAGCGGGAGGCGTACAATGAGCAGTTCTTC
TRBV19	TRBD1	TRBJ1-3	CASSTDRDSGNTIYF	TGTGCCAGTAGTACTGACAGGGACTCTGGAAACACCATATATTTT
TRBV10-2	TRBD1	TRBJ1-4	CASSIGSVGTDEKLFF	TGCGCCAGCAGTATTGGTTCTGTCGGGACAGATGAAAAACTGTTTTTT
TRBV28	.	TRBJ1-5	CASKLGGSNQPQHF	TGTGCCAGCAAATTGGGGGGGAGTAACCAGCCCCAGCATTTT
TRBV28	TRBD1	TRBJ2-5	CASSLTGTEPQETQYF	TGTGCCAGCAGTTTGACCGGGACAGAGCCCCAAGAGACCCAGTACTTC
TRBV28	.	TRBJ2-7	CASSIPGQLYEQYF	TGTGCCAGCAGTATCCCCGGACAGTTGTACGAGCAGTACTTC
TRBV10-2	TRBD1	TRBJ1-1	CASSAGGANTEAFF	TGCGCCAGCAGCGCAGGGGGCGCGAACACTGAAGCTTTCTTT
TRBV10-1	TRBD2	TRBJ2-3	CASRTSGSGDTQYF	TGCGCCAGCAGGACTAGCGGGAGCGGAGATACGCAGTATTTT
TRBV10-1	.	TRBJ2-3	CASSESPWGRDTQYF	TGCGCCAGCAGTGAGTCGCCTTGGGGCAGAGATACGCAGTATTTT
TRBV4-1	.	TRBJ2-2	CASSHLTLTSNTGELFF	TGCGCCAGCAGCCATCTGACTCTAACCTCGAACACCGGGGAGCTGTTTTTT
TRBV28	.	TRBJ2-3	CASSFSFAAGEVSTDTQYF	TGTGCCAGCAGTTTCTCTTTCGCTGCCGGGGAAGTAAGCACAGATACGCAGTATTTT
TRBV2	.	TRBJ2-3	CASSPGLRREADTQYF	TGTGCCAGCAGCCCGGGACTTAGAAGGGAGGCAGATACGCAGTATTTT
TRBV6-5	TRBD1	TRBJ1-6	CASSFRGQGDSPLHF	TGTGCCAGCAGTTTTAGGGGACAGGGGGATTCACCCCTCCACTTT
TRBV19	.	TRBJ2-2	CASSMSSHVYTNTGELFF	TGTGCCAGTAGTATGTCTTCTCACGTTTACACGAACACCGGGGAGCTGTTTTTT
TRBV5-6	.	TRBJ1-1	CASSSHLNTEAFF	TGTGCCAGCAGCTCCCATCTGAACACTGAAGCTTTCTTT
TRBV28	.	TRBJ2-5	CASSSPTGVQETQYF	TGTGCCAGCAGTTCCCCGACAGGCGTACAAGAGACCCAGTACTTC
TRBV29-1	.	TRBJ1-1	CSGLDNKGTEAFF	TGCAGCGGTCTGGACAACAAGGGCACTGAAGCTTTCTTT
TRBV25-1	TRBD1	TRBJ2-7	CASSRTGGVGYEQYF	TGTGCCAGCAGTCGTACAGGGGGCGTTGGCTACGAGCAGTACTTC
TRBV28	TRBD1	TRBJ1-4	CASSRAWTGHSSEKLFF	TGTGCCAGCAGCCGTGCCTGGACAGGGCACTCAAGTGAGAAACTGTTTTTT
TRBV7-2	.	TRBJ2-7	CASSLVSAYEQYF	TGTGCCAGCAGCTTAGTTAGCGCCTACGAGCAGTACTTC
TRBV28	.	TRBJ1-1	CASSSPIANTEAFF	TGTGCCAGCAGTTCACCCATAGCGAACACTGAAGCTTTCTTT
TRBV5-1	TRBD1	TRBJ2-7	CASSLTGQGSYEQYF	TGCGCCAGCAGCTTGACCGGACAGGGATCCTACGAGCAGTACTTC
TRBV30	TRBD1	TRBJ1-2	CAWRDQGALGGYTF	TGTGCCTGGAGAGATCAGGGGGCGCTGGGTGGCTACACCTTC
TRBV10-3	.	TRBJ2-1	CAISELAVSTYNEQFF	TGTGCCATCAGTGAGTTGGCAGTCTCGACCTACAATGAGCAGTTCTTC
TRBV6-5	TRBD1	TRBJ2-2	CASSRDRHTGELFF	TGTGCCAGCAGCCGGGACAGGCACACCGGGGAGCTGTTTTTT
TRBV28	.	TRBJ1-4	CASSLFRGYEKLFF	TGTGCCAGCAGTTTATTCCGGGGATACGAAAAACTGTTTTTT
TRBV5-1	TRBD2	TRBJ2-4	CASSRSTSGLAGSGFNIQYF	TGCGCCAGCAGCCGCTCAACGTCGGGACTAGCGGGAAGTGGTTTCAACATTCAGTACTTC
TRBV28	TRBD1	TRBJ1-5	CASGQGAQPQHF	TGTGCCAGCGGCCAGGGGGCACAGCCCCAGCATTTT
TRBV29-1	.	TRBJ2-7	CSVEEAHIGGEYEQYF	TGCAGCGTTGAAGAGGCCCACATCGGCGGGGAATACGAGCAGTACTTC
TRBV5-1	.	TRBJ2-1	CASSLDYEQFF	TGCGCCAGCAGCTTGGACTATGAGCAGTTCTTC
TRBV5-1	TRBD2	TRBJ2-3	CASSSPWGSGRALIYPDTQYF	TGCGCCAGCAGCTCCCCTTGGGGGAGCGGGAGGGCCCTCATTTATCCAGATACGCAGTATTTT
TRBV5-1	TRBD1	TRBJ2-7	CASSLDGQGYEQYF	TGCGCCAGCAGCTTGGACGGACAGGGGTACGAGCAGTACTTC
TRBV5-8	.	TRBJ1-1	CASSLVRGTEAFF	TGTGCCAGCAGCTTGGTCCGGGGTACTGAAGCTTTCTTT
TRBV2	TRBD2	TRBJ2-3	CASLGGRAPDTQYF	TGTGCCAGCCTCGGAGGGAGGGCCCCAGATACGCAGTATTTT
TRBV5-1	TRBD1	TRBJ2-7	CASSLRDSHYEQYF	TGCGCCAGCAGCTTGCGGGACAGCCACTACGAGCAGTACTTC
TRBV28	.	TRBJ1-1	CASSLNSAEAFF	TGTGCCAGCAGTTTGAACAGTGCTGAAGCTTTCTTT
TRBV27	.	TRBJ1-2	CASSLKAGPGNSLNYGYTF	TGTGCCAGCAGTTTAAAAGCGGGGCCGGGGAATTCTTTAAACTATGGCTACACCTTC
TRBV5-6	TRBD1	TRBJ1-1	CASSRPGTEITEAFF	TGTGCCAGCAGCAGACCCGGGACAGAGATCACTGAAGCTTTCTTT
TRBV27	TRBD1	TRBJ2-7	CASSPTGMQQYF	TGTGCCAGCAGTCCGACAGGGATGCAGCAGTACTTC
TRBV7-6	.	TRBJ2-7	CASSPGRGAGYEQYF	TGTGCCAGCAGCCCCGGGCGGGGAGCGGGCTACGAGCAGTACTTC
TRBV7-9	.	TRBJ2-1	CASSLVTRRGLVYNEQFF	TGTGCCAGCAGCTTAGTAACACGGCGGGGTCTTGTCTACAATGAGCAGTTCTTC
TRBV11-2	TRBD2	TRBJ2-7	CASAYLGGTYEQYF	TGTGCCAGCGCATACCTGGGGGGGACCTACGAGCAGTACTTC
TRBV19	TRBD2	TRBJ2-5	CASSEGLAEGLGETQYF	TGTGCCAGTAGCGAAGGACTAGCTGAGGGGTTGGGAGAGACCCAGTACTTC